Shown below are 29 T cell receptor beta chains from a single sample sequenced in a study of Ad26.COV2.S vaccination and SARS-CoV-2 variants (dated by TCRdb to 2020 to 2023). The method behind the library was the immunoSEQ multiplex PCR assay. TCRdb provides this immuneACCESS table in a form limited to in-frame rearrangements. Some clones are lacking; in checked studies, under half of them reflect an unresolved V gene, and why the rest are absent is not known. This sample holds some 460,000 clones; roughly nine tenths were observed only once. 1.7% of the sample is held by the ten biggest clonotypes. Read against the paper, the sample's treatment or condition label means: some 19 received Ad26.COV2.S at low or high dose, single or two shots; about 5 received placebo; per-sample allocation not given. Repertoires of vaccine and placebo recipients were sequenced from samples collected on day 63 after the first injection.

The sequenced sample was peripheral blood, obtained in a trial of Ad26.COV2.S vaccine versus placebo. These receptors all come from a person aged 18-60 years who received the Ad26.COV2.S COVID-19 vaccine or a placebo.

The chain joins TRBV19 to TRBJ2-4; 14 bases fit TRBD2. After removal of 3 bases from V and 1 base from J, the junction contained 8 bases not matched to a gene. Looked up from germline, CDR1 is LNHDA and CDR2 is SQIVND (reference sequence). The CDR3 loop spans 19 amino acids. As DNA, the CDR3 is TGTGCCAGTAGTATTCGACTAGCGGGGGGGCCGGGCGCCAAAAACATTCAGTACTTC. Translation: CASSIRLAGGPGAKNIQYF.

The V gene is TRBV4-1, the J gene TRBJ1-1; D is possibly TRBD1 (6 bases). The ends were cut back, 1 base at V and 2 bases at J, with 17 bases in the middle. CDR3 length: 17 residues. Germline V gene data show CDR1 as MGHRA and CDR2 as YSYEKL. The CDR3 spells CASSQAGAGRGNTEAFF. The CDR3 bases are TGCGCCAGCAGCCAAGCGGGGGCAGGAAGGGGCAACACTGAAGCTTTCTTT.

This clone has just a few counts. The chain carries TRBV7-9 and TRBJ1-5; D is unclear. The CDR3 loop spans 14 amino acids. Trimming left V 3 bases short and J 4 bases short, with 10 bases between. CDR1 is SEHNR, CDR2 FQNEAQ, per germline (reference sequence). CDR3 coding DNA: TGTGCCAGCAGCTTGGTCTCGGAAAATCAGCCCCAGCATTTT. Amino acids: CASSLVSENQPQHF.

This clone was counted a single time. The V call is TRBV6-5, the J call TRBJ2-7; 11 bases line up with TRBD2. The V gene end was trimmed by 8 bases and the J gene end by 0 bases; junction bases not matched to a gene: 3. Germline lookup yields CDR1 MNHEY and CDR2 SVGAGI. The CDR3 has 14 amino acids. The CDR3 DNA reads TGTGCCAGCCTTGGGACTAGCGGCTCCTACGAGCAGTACTTC. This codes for CASLGTSGSYEQYF.

This CDR3 reads CASSQGAGQLYEQYF. The DNA of the CDR3 is TGCGCCAGCAGCCAAGGGGCGGGGCAATTATACGAGCAGTACTTC. The chain is built from TRBV4-1 and TRBJ2-7; a possible D gene is TRBD2 (6 bases). V dropped 1 base and J dropped 4 bases, with 14 bases sitting between them. The germline CDR1 and CDR2 sequences are MGHRA and YSYEKL. The CDR3 sequence is 15 residues long.

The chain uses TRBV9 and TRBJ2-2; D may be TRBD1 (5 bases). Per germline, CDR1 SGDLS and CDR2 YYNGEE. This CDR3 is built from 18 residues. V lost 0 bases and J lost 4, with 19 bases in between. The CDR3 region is CASSVAAGPTRGTGELFF. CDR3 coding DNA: TGTGCCAGCAGCGTAGCGGCAGGGCCCACACGAGGCACCGGGGAGCTGTTTTTT.

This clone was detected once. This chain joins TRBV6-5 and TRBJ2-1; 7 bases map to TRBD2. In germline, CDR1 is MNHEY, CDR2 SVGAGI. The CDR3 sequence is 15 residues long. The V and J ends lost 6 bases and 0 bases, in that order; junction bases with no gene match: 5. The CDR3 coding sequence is TGTGCCAGCAGCCGAGCGGGGAGCTCCTACAATGAGCAGTTCTTC. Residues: CASSRAGSSYNEQFF.

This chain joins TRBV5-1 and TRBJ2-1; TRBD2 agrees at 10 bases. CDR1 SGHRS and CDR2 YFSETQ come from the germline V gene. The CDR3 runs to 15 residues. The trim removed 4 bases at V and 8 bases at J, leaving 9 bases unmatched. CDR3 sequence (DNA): TGCGCCAGCAGCATGGGACTAGCGTTAGGTTATGAGCAGTTCTTC. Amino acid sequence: CASSMGLALGYEQFF.

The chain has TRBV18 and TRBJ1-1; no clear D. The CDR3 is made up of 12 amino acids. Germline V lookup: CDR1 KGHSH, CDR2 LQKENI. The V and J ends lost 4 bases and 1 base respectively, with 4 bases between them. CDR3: CASSRANTEAFF. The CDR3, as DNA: TGTGCCAGCTCACGGGCGAACACTGAAGCTTTCTTT.

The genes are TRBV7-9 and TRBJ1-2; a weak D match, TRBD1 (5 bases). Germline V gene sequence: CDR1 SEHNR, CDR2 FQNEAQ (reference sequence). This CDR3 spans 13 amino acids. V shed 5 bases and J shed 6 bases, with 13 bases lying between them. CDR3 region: CASSPPRGDGYTF. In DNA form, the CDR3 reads TGTGCCAGCAGCCCGCCAAGGGGAGATGGCTACACCTTC.

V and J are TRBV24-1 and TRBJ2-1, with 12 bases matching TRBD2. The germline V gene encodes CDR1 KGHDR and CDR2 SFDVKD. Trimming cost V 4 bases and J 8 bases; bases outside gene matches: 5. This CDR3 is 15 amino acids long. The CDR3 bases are TGTGCCACCAGTGACAGGACTAGCGGGACAGATGAGCAGTTCTTC. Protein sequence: CATSDRTSGTDEQFF.

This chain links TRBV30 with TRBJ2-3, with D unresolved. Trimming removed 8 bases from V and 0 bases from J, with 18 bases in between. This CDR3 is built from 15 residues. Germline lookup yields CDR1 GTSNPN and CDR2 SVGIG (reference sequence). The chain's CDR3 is CAATPGLSSTDTQYF. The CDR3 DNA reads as TGTGCCGCCACCCCGGGTCTGAGTAGCACAGATACGCAGTATTTT.

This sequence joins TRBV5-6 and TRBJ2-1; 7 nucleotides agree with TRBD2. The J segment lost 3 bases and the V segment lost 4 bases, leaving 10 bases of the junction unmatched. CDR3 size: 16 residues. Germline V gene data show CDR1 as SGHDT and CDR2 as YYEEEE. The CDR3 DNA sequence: TGTGCCAGCAGCGCACAACGGGGGGTTTTCTACAATGAGCAGTTCTTC. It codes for CASSAQRGVFYNEQFF.

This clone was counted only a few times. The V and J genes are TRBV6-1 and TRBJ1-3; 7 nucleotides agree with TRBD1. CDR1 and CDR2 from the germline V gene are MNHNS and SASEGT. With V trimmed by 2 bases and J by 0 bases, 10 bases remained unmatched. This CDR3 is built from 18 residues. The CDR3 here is CASSERGRGSISGNTIYF. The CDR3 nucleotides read TGTGCCAGCAGTGAAAGGGGCAGGGGGTCAATCTCTGGAAACACCATATATTTT.

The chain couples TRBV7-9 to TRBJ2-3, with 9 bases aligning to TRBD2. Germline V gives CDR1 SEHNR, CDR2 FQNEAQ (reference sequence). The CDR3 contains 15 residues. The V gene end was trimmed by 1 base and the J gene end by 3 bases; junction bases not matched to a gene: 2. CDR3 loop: CASSLGAGGTDTQYF. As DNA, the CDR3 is TGTGCCAGCAGCTTAGGGGCGGGAGGGACAGATACGCAGTATTTT.

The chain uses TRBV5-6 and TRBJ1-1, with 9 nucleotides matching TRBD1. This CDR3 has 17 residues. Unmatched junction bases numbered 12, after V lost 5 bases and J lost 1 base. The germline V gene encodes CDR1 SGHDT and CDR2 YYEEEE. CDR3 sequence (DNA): TGTGCCAGCAGGAGAGTAACAGGGGGCTGGGGGAACACTGAAGCTTTCTTT. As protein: CASRRVTGGWGNTEAFF.

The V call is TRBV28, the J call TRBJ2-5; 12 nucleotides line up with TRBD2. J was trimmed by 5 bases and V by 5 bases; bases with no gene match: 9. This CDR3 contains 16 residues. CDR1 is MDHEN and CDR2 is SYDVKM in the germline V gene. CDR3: CASSPTSGRWGETQYF. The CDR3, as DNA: TGTGCCAGCAGTCCAACTAGCGGGAGGTGGGGGGAGACCCAGTACTTC.

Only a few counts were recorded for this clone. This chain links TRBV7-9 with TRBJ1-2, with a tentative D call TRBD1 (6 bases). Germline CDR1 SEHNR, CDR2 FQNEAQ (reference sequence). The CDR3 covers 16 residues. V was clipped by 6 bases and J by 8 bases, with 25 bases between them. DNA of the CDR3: TGTGCCAGCAGACTACCCACCCGGGACACGCTTCACGGCTACACCTTC. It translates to CASRLPTRDTLHGYTF.

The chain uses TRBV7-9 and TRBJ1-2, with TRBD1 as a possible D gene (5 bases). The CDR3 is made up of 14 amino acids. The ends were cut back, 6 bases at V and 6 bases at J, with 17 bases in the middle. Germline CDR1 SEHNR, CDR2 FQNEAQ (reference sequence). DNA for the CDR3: TGTGCCAGCAGGGGCTGGCGGGGGAGCCATGGCTACACCTTC. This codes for CASRGWRGSHGYTF. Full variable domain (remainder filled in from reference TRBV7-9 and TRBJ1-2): DTGVSQNPRHKITKRGQNVTFRCDPISEHNRLYWYRQTLGQGPEFLTYFQNEAQLEKSRLLSDRFSAERPKGSFSTLEIQRTEQGDSAMYLCASRGWRGSHGYTFGSGTRLTVV.

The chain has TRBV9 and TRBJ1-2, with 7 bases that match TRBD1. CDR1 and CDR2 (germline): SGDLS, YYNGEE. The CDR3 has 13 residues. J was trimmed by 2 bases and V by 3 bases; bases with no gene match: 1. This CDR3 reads CASSAQGNYGYTF. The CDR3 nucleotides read TGTGCCAGCAGCGCACAGGGGAACTATGGCTACACCTTC.

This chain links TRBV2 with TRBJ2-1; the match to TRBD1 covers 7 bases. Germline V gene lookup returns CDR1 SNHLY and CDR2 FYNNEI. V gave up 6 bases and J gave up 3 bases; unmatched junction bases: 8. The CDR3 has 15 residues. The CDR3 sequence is CASSADRKGYNEQFF. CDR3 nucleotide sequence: TGTGCCAGCAGCGCGGACAGGAAAGGCTACAATGAGCAGTTCTTC.

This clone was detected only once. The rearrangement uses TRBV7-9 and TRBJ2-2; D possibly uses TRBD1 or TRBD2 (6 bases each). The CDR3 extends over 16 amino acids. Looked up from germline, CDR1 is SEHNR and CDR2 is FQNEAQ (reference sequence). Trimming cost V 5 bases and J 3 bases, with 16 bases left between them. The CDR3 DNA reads TGTGCCAGCAGCCGCGCATCGGGGGCCCACACCGGGGAGCTGTTTTTT. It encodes CASSRASGAHTGELFF.

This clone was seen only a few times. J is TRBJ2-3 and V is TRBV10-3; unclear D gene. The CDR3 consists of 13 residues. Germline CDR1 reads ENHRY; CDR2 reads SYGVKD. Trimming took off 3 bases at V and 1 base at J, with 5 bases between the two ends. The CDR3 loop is CAISDSGTDTQYF. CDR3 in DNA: TGTGCCATCAGTGACTCCGGCACAGATACGCAGTATTTT.

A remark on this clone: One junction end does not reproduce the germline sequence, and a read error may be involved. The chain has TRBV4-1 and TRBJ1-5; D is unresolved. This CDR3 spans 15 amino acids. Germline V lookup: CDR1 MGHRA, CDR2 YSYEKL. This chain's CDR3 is CASSQSVQHLQSQHF. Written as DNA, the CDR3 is TGCGCCAGCAGCCAAAGCGTCCAGCATCTTCAGTCCCAGCATTTT.

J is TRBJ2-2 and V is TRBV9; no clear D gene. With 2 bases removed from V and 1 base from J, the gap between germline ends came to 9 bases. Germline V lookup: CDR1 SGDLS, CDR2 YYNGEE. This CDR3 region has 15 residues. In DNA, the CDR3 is TGTGCCAGCAGCGTTGGGAACCTGAACACCGGGGAGCTGTTTTTT. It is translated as CASSVGNLNTGELFF. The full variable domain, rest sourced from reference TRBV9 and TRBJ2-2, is DSGVTQTPKHLITATGQRVTLRCSPRSGDLSVYWYQQSLDQGLQFLIQYYNGEERAKGNILERFSAQQFPDLHSELNLSSLELGDSALYFCASSVGNLNTGELFFGEGSRLTVL.

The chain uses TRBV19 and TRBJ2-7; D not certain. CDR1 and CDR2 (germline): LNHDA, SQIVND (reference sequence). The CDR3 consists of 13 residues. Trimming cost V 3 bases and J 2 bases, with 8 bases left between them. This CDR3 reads CASSMSVTYEQYF. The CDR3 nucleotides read TGTGCCAGTAGTATGTCTGTTACCTACGAGCAGTACTTC.

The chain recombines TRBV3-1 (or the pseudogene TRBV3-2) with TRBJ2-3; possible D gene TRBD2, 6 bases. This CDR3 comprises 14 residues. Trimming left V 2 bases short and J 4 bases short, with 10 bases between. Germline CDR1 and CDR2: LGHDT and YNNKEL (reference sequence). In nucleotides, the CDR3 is TGTGCCAGCAGCCAACAGACTAGTTCAGATACGCAGTATTTT. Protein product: CASSQQTSSDTQYF.

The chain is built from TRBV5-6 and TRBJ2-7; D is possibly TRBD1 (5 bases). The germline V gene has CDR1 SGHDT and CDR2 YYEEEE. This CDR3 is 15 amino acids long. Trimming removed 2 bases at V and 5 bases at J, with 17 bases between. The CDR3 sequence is CASSFGFGVGDEQYF. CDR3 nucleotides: TGTGCCAGCAGCTTCGGTTTTGGGGTAGGGGACGAGCAGTACTTC.

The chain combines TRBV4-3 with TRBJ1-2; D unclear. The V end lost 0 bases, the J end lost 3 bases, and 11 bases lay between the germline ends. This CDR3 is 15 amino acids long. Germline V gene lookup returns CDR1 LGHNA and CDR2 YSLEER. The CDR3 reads CASSQEVDGDYGYTF. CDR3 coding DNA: TGCGCCAGCAGCCAAGAGGTTGACGGCGACTATGGCTACACCTTC.